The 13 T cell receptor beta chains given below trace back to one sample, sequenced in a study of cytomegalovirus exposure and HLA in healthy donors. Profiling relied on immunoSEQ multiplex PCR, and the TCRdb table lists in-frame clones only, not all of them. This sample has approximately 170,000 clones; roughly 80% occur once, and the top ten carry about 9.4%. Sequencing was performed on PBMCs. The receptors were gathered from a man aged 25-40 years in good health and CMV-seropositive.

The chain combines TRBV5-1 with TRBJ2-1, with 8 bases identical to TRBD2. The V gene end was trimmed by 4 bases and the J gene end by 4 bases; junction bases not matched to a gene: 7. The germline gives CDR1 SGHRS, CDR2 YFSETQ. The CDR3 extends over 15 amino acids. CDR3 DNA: TGCGCCAGCAGCCCCCCCGGCGGGAGGTACAATGAGCAGTTCTTC. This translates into CASSPPGGRYNEQFF.

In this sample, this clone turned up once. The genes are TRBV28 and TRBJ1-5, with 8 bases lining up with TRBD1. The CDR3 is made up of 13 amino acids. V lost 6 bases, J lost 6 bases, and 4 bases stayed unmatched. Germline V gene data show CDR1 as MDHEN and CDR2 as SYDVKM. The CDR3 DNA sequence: TGTGCCAGCAGCCCGGACAGGGTTCAGCCCCAGCATTTT. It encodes CASSPDRVQPQHF.

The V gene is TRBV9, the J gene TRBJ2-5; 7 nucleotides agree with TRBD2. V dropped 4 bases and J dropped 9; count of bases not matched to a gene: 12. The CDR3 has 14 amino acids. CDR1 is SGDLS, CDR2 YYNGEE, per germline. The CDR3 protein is CASSPPGRAEAQYF. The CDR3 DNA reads TGTGCCAGCAGCCCCCCGGGGAGGGCCGAGGCCCAGTACTTC.

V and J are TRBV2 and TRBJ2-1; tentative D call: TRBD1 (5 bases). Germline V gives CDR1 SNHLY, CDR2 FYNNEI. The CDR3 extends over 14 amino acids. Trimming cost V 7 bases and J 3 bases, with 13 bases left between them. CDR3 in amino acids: CASIFDSGYNEQFF. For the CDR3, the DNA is TGTGCCAGCATATTTGACAGTGGCTACAATGAGCAGTTCTTC. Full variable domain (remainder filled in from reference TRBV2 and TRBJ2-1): EPEVTQTPSHQVTQMGQEVILRCVPISNHLYFYWYRQILGQKVEFLVSFYNNEISEKSEIFDDQFSVERPDGSNFTLKIRSTKLEDSAMYFCASIFDSGYNEQFFGPGTRLTVL.

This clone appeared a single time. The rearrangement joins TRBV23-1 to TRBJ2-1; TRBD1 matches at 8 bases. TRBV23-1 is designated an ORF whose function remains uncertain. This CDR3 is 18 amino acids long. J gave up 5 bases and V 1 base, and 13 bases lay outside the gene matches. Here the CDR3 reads CASSQWAQGVIEHNEQFF. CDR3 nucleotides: TGCGCCAGCAGTCAATGGGCACAGGGGGTGATTGAACACAATGAGCAGTTCTTC.

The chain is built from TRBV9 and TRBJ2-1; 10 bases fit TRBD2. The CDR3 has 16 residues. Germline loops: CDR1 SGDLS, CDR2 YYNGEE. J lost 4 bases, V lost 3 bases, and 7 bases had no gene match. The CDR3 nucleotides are TGTGCCAGCAGCGCTAGCGGGGGAGAGAGGTACAATGAGCAGTTCTTC. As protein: CASSASGGERYNEQFF.

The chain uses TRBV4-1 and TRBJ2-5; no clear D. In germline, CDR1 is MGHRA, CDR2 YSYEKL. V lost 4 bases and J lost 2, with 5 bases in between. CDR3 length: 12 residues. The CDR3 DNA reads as TGCGCCAGCAGCCCGTCTCAAGAGACCCAGTACTTC. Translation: CASSPSQETQYF.

The CDR3 nucleotides are TGTGCCAGCGGGCTAGCGGGAGTACGTTCCTACAATGAGCAGTTCTTC. Its protein product is CASGLAGVRSYNEQFF. The chain employs TRBV9 and TRBJ2-1, with 10 bases identical to TRBD2. CDR1 and CDR2 from the germline V gene are SGDLS and YYNGEE. Trimming removed 7 bases from V and 1 base from J; junction bases left unmatched: 8. CDR3 length: 16 amino acids.

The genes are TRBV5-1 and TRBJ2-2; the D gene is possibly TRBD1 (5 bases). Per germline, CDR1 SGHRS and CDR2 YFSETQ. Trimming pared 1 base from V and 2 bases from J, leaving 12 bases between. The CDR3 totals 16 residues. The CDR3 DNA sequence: TGCGCCAGCAGCTTGTCAAGCACAGGAAACACCGGGGAGCTGTTTTTT. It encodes CASSLSSTGNTGELFF.

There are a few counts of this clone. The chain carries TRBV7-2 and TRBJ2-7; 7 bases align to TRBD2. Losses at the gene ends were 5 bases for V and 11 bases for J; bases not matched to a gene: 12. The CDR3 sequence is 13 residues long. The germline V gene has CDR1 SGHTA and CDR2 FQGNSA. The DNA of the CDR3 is TGTGCCAGCAGCCCGGAGCGGGGTGTAGCCGAGTACTTC. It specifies CASSPERGVAEYF.

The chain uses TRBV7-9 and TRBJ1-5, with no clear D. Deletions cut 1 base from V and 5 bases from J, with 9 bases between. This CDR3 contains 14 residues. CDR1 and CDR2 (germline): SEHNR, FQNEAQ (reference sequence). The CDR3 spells CASSLEDGDQPQHF. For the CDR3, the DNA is TGTGCCAGCAGCTTAGAGGACGGGGATCAGCCCCAGCATTTT.

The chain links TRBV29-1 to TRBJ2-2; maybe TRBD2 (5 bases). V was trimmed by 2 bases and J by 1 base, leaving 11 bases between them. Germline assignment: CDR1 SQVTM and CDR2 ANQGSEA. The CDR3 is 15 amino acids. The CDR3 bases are TGCAGCGTTGAACCTGACGGACTGAACACCGGGGAGCTGTTTTTT. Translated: CSVEPDGLNTGELFF.

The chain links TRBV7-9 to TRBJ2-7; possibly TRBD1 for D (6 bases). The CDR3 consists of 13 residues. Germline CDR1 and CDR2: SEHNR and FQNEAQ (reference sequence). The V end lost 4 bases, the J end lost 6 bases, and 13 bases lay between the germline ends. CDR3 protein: CASSSSGVGEQYF. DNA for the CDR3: TGTGCCAGCAGCTCCTCAGGGGTCGGCGAGCAGTACTTC.